A selection of T cell receptor beta chains follows, all from one sample in a study of T cell responses to AZD1222 COVID-19 vaccine. The data were produced by immunoSEQ multiplex PCR, yet TCRdb's version contains in-frame clones alone and is incomplete. Altogether about 130,000 clones are present, 70% to 90% being singletons, with the ten largest covering around a tenth. The source was peripheral blood, collected 28 days after the second AZD1222 dose. These receptors all stem from an adult who received the AZD1222 COVID-19 vaccine. Both conserved end residues are part of each CDR3. Each record gives: D gene, clone size, J gene, V gene, CDR3 protein, CDR3 DNA. D genes are given only for firm matches. Some rows mark clone size as missing; the rest say once, few, many or name a class of expanded clone.

D: -
size: -
J: TRBJ2-5
V: TRBV6-5
CDR3: CASSYSTSLIRETQYF
DNA: TGTGCCAGCAGTTACTCGACCTCCTTGATCCGGGAGACCCAGTACTTC

D: -
size: -
J: TRBJ1-1
V: TRBV12-3/TRBV12-4
CDR3: CASSFNNRAEAFF
DNA: TGTGCCAGCAGTTTTAATAATCGCGCTGAAGCTTTCTTT

D: -
size: -
J: TRBJ2-2
V: TRBV19
CDR3: CASSIGGGELFF
DNA: TGTGCCAGTAGTATAGGGGGCGGGGAGCTGTTTTTT

D: -
size: -
J: TRBJ2-7
V: TRBV7-9
CDR3: CASSLGRLPYEQYF
DNA: TGTGCCAGCAGCTTAGGCAGGTTGCCCTACGAGCAGTACTTC

D: -
size: -
J: TRBJ1-1
V: TRBV18
CDR3: CASSLYVGQLNTEAFF
DNA: TGTGCCAGCTCACTTTACGTTGGACAGTTGAACACTGAAGCTTTCTTT

D: -
size: -
J: TRBJ1-1
V: TRBV7-6
CDR3: CASSSLENTEAFF
DNA: TGTGCCAGCAGTTCCCTTGAGAACACTGAAGCTTTCTTT

D: -
size: -
J: TRBJ1-1
V: TRBV5-1
CDR3: CASSLAAETEAFF
DNA: TGCGCCAGCAGCTTGGCCGCCGAGACTGAAGCTTTCTTT

D: TRBD2
size: -
J: TRBJ2-3
V: TRBV9
CDR3: CASSAPLAGGTDTQYF
DNA: TGTGCCAGCAGCGCCCCCCTAGCGGGAGGTACAGATACGCAGTATTTT

D: -
size: -
J: TRBJ1-6
V: TRBV3-1/TRBV3-2
CDR3: CASSQDSYSPLHF
DNA: TGTGCCAGCAGCCAAGACTCCTATTCACCCCTCCACTTT

D: TRBD1
size: once
J: TRBJ2-7
V: TRBV19
CDR3: CASSLQRDRGVKSHSYEQYF
DNA: TGTGCCAGTAGTCTCCAGAGGGACAGGGGCGTTAAGTCGCATAGCTACGAGCAGTACTTC

D: -
size: -
J: TRBJ2-3
V: TRBV5-5
CDR3: CASSGFPGGTDTQYF
DNA: TGTGCCAGCAGCGGTTTCCCCGGGGGCACAGATACGCAGTATTTT

D: -
size: -
J: TRBJ1-1
V: TRBV9
CDR3: CASSTRDPKTEAFF
DNA: TGTGCCAGCAGCACCAGAGATCCCAAGACTGAAGCTTTCTTT

D: -
size: few
J: TRBJ2-5
V: TRBV7-2
CDR3: CASSFQGTEETQYF
DNA: TGTGCCAGCAGCTTCCAGGGGACCGAAGAGACCCAGTACTTC

D: -
size: -
J: TRBJ2-7
V: TRBV20-1
CDR3: CSASIGYEQYF
DNA: TGCAGTGCTAGCATTGGGTACGAGCAGTACTTC

D: -
size: -
J: TRBJ1-4
V: TRBV5-4
CDR3: CASSLKGAEKLFF
DNA: TGTGCCAGCAGCTTGAAGGGAGCGGAAAAACTGTTTTTT

D: -
size: -
J: TRBJ1-1
V: TRBV19
CDR3: CASSIDRDTEAFF
DNA: TGTGCCAGTAGTATAGACAGAGACACTGAAGCTTTCTTT

D: -
size: -
J: TRBJ1-1
V: TRBV18
CDR3: CASSPGGGGVDTEAFF
DNA: TGTGCCAGCTCACCCGGCGGAGGGGGGGTGGACACTGAAGCTTTCTTT

D: TRBD1
size: -
J: TRBJ2-1
V: TRBV24-1
CDR3: CATSAGQGSYNEQFF
DNA: TGTGCCACCAGTGCGGGACAGGGCTCCTACAATGAGCAGTTCTTC

D: -
size: -
J: TRBJ2-7
V: TRBV5-1
CDR3: CASSLGGLPSYEQYF
DNA: TGCGCCAGCAGCTTGGGGGGGCTCCCCTCCTACGAGCAGTACTTC

D: -
size: -
J: TRBJ1-4
V: TRBV6-6
CDR3: CASSYGHNEKLFF
DNA: TGTGCCAGCAGTTACGGCCATAATGAAAAACTGTTTTTT

D: TRBD1
size: -
J: TRBJ1-2
V: TRBV3-1/TRBV3-2
CDR3: CASSQTGTANYGYTF
DNA: TGTGCCAGCAGCCAAACCGGGACAGCTAACTATGGCTACACCTTC

D: TRBD1
size: -
J: TRBJ1-2
V: TRBV18
CDR3: CASSPSRGTGGYGYTF
DNA: TGTGCCAGCTCACCATCGAGGGGGACAGGGGGATATGGCTACACCTTC

D: TRBD2
size: -
J: TRBJ2-5
V: TRBV7-9
CDR3: CASSTRLAEETQYF
DNA: TGTGCCAGCAGCACCCGACTAGCGGAAGAGACCCAGTACTTC

D: -
size: few
J: TRBJ1-6
V: TRBV6-4
CDR3: CASSFPPGHFLHF
DNA: TGTGCCAGCAGTTTCCCGCCCGGACATTTCCTCCACTTT

D: -
size: -
J: TRBJ1-1
V: TRBV5-1
CDR3: CASSRGTQNTEAFF
DNA: TGCGCCAGCAGCCGGGGGACGCAGAACACTGAAGCTTTCTTT

D: TRBD1
size: -
J: TRBJ1-2
V: TRBV7-3
CDR3: CASSPQGEANYGYTF
DNA: TGTGCCAGCAGCCCCCAGGGGGAAGCTAACTATGGCTACACCTTC

D: -
size: -
J: TRBJ1-1
V: TRBV5-4
CDR3: CASGMYGNTEAFF
DNA: TGTGCCAGCGGAATGTACGGGAACACTGAAGCTTTCTTT

D: -
size: -
J: TRBJ2-7
V: TRBV7-9
CDR3: CASSLRGGTSYEQYF
DNA: TGTGCCAGCAGCTTACGGGGTGGGACGTCCTACGAGCAGTACTTC

D: -
size: -
J: TRBJ2-3
V: TRBV5-1
CDR3: CASSLGADSRGTDTQYF
DNA: TGCGCCAGCAGCTTGGGTGCGGACTCACGAGGCACAGATACGCAGTATTTT

D: TRBD2
size: -
J: TRBJ2-1
V: TRBV29-1
CDR3: CSAPPLLAGFYNEQFF
DNA: TGCAGCGCCCCGCCGTTACTAGCGGGCTTCTACAATGAGCAGTTCTTC

D: TRBD2
size: -
J: TRBJ2-1
V: TRBV10-3
CDR3: CAISDPGGTSAYNEQFF
DNA: TGTGCCATCAGTGACCCGGGCGGGACTAGCGCGTACAATGAGCAGTTCTTC

D: -
size: -
J: TRBJ1-1
V: TRBV5-1
CDR3: CASSLAMGGQSTEAFF
DNA: TGCGCCAGCAGCTTGGCCATGGGGGGGCAGAGCACTGAAGCTTTCTTT

D: TRBD1
size: -
J: TRBJ2-7
V: TRBV6-5
CDR3: CASSYSLFWTGGAQYF
DNA: TGTGCCAGCAGTTACTCCTTATTTTGGACAGGGGGCGCGCAGTACTTC

D: -
size: -
J: TRBJ1-1
V: TRBV20-1
CDR3: CSAGGVRSAFF
DNA: TGCAGTGCTGGAGGAGTGCGCTCAGCTTTCTTT

D: -
size: -
J: TRBJ2-3
V: TRBV5-1
CDR3: CASSRTGRGTDTQYF
DNA: TGCGCCAGCAGCCGGACGGGCAGGGGCACAGATACGCAGTATTTT

D: -
size: once
J: TRBJ2-1
V: TRBV6-1
CDR3: CASSEGGFYPHEQFF
DNA: TGTGCCAGCAGTGAAGGCGGTTTTTATCCTCATGAGCAGTTCTTC

D: TRBD1
size: -
J: TRBJ2-3
V: TRBV11-3
CDR3: CASSLDRVDTQYF
DNA: TGTGCCAGCAGCTTGGACAGGGTTGATACGCAGTATTTT

D: TRBD1
size: -
J: TRBJ1-5
V: TRBV2
CDR3: CASSGPTGGLGEPQHF
DNA: TGTGCCAGCAGTGGACCGACAGGGGGCCTAGGGGAGCCCCAGCATTTT

D: -
size: -
J: TRBJ1-6
V: TRBV27
CDR3: CASSPRAGAAEDNSPLHF
DNA: TGTGCCAGCAGTCCTCGGGCGGGGGCGGCCGAGGATAATTCACCCCTCCACTTT

D: -
size: -
J: TRBJ2-5
V: TRBV12-3/TRBV12-4
CDR3: CASMRVIQETQYF
DNA: TGTGCCAGCATGAGGGTGATTCAAGAGACCCAGTACTTC

D: -
size: -
J: TRBJ1-1
V: TRBV5-5
CDR3: CASISQISNTEAFF
DNA: TGTGCCAGCATTTCTCAGATATCGAACACTGAAGCTTTCTTT

D: -
size: -
J: TRBJ1-1
V: TRBV5-4
CDR3: CASREGGALNTEAFF
DNA: TGTGCCAGCAGGGAGGGGGGCGCCTTGAACACTGAAGCTTTCTTT

D: -
size: -
J: TRBJ1-3
V: TRBV25-1
CDR3: CASSRDAVSGNTIYF
DNA: TGTGCCAGCAGCCGGGACGCAGTCTCTGGAAACACCATATATTTT

D: -
size: -
J: TRBJ2-1
V: TRBV24-1
CDR3: CATSDHNEQFF
DNA: TGTGCCACCAGTGACCATAATGAGCAGTTCTTC

D: -
size: -
J: TRBJ2-7
V: TRBV18
CDR3: CASSPFPEGISSYEQYF
DNA: TGTGCCAGCTCACCATTTCCGGAGGGGATCAGCTCCTACGAGCAGTACTTC

D: -
size: few
J: TRBJ2-7
V: TRBV6-5
CDR3: CASSHSYEQYF
DNA: TGTGCCAGCAGCCACTCATACGAGCAGTACTTC

D: -
size: -
J: TRBJ1-3
V: TRBV7-6
CDR3: CASSLGQSSSGNTIYF
DNA: TGTGCCAGCAGCTTAGGACAGTCGAGCTCTGGAAACACCATATATTTT

D: -
size: -
J: TRBJ1-5
V: TRBV6-5
CDR3: CASRADSNQPQHF
DNA: TGTGCCAGCAGGGCAGATAGCAATCAGCCCCAGCATTTT

D: -
size: -
J: TRBJ1-1
V: TRBV9
CDR3: CASRAGSSNTEAFF
DNA: TGTGCCAGCAGGGCAGGGAGTTCCAACACTGAAGCTTTCTTT

D: -
size: -
J: TRBJ1-2
V: TRBV4-1
CDR3: CASSQAPEQSAYGYTF
DNA: TGCGCCAGCAGCCAAGCACCCGAGCAGTCCGCCTATGGCTACACCTTC

D: TRBD2
size: -
J: TRBJ2-1
V: TRBV19
CDR3: CASSISSLAGGGYNEQFF
DNA: TGTGCCAGTAGTATATCTAGTCTAGCGGGAGGTGGCTACAATGAGCAGTTCTTC

D: -
size: -
J: TRBJ2-7
V: TRBV19
CDR3: CASSARLGEQYF
DNA: TGTGCCAGTAGTGCGAGGTTGGGGGAGCAGTACTTC

D: TRBD1
size: -
J: TRBJ1-4
V: TRBV14
CDR3: CASSQGTGFEKLFF
DNA: TGTGCCAGCAGCCAGGGGACAGGGTTTGAAAAACTGTTTTTT